This T cell receptor beta chain was identified in a study of T cell responses to AZD1222 COVID-19 vaccine. The overall study: Pooling of second doses given at about 4 or about 12 weeks was done. Study results and caveats: Vaccine-associated CD4 TCRs ranged over spike, dominating at 160-218 and 743-854.

Assay: immunoSEQ multiplex PCR; the TCRdb copy retains only in-frame clones and omits some. The sample comprises about 150,000 clones, around 88% of which are singletons, and around 2.3% rests with the top ten. The J segment lost 6 bases and the V segment lost 4 bases, leaving 5 bases of the junction unmatched. The germline gives CDR1 MNHEY, CDR2 SVGAGI. The CDR3 sequence is 13 residues long. Of note for this clone: Its antigen is unidentified.

The rearrangement uses TRBV6-5 and TRBJ1-2, with 7 bases aligning to TRBD1. This specimen was peripheral blood, taken on day 0 of AZD1222 vaccination. The sequence derives from an adult in good health. CDR3 sequence reads: CASSFRQGNGYTF. CDR3 bases: TGTGCCAGCAGTTTCCGACAGGGCAATGGCTACACCTTC.